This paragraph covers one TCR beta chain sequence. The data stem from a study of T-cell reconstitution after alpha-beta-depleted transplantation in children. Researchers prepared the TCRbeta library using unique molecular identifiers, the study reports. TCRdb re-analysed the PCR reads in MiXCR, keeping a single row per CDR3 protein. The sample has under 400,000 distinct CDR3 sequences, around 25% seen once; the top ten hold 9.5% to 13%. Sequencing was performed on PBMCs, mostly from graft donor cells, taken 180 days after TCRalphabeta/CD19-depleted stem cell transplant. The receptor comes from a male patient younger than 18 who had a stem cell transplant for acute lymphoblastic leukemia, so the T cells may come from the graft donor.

CDR3 loop: CASSGLNFAQYF. DNA for the CDR3: TGTGCCAGCAGTGGGCTTAATTTCGCGCAGTACTTC. The rearrangement joins TRBV12-3 or TRBV12-4 to TRBJ2-7; D unclear. CDR3 size: 12 residues. V shed 5 bases and J shed 9 bases, with 14 bases lying between them.